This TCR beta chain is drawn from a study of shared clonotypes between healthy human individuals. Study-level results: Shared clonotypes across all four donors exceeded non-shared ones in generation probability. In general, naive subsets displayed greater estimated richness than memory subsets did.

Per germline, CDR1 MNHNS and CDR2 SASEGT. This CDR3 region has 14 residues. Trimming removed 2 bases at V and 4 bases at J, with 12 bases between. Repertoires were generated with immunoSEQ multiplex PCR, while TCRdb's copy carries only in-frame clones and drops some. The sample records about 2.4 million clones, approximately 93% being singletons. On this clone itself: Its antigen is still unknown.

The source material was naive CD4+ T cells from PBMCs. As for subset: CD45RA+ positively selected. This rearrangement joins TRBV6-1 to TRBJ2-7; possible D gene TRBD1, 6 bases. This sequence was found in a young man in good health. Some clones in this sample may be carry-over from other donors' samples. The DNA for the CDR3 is TGTGCCAGCAGTGAAAGGCCAGGGGAGTACGAGCAGTACTTC. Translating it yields CASSERPGEYEQYF.